This T cell receptor (beta chain) is drawn from a study of human thymus T cells. Whole-study findings and limits: Thymic and blood repertoires appeared to show biased V and J gene usage.

CDR3 length: 14 amino acids. CDR1 MNHEY and CDR2 SMNVEV come from the germline V gene (reference sequence). V shed 7 bases, J shed 7 bases, and the junction held 6 bases outside the gene matches. The method was immunoSEQ multiplex PCR; TCRdb's version includes in-frame clones alone and lacks a portion of them. The table shows roughly 54,000 clones, with approximately 95% occurring only once. Four of the eight donors gave roughly 0.5-1 mL blood during surgery. Comments on this clone: The antigen is undetermined.

The sequencing input was blood. The chain is built from TRBV27 and TRBJ2-1; 11 positions agree with TRBD2. This sequence originates from a boy under three years old with a congenital heart defect but otherwise immunologically healthy. CDR3 DNA: TGTGCCAGCAACCTAGCGGGAGGAAGGAATGAGCAGTTCTTC. Residues: CASNLAGGRNEQFF.